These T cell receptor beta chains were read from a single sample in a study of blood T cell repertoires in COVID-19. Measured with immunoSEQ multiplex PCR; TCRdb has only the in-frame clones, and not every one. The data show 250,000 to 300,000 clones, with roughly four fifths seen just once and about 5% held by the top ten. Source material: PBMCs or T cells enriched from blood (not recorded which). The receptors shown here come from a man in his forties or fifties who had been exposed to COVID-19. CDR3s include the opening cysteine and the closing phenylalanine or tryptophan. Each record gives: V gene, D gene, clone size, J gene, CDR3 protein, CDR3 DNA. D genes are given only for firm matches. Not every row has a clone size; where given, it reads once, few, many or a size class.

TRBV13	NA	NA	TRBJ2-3	CASSPGRTRDTQYF	TGTGCCAGCAGCCCTGGGAGGACGCGAGATACGCAGTATTTT
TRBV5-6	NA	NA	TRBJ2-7	CASSSAPGALEYEQYF	TGTGCCAGCAGCTCCGCCCCAGGGGCCTTAGAGTACGAGCAGTACTTC
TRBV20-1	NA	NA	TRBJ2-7	CSARAASEQYF	TGCAGTGCTAGAGCGGCTAGCGAGCAGTACTTC
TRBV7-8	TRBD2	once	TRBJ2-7	CASSRSGLAGGPHYEQYF	TGTGCCAGCAGCCGCTCGGGACTAGCGGGAGGGCCGCACTACGAGCAGTACTTC
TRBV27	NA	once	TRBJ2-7	CASSPLRGTLNSYEQYF	TGTGCCAGCAGTCCCCTCCGTGGGACACTGAACTCCTACGAGCAGTACTTC
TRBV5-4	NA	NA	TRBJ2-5	CASSSQVHQETQYF	TGTGCCAGCAGCTCACAGGTGCACCAAGAGACCCAGTACTTC
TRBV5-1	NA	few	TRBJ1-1	CASRRVGTEAFF	TGCGCCAGCAGGAGGGTGGGGACTGAAGCTTTCTTT
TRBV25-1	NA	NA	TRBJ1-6	CASSGRTAAYSPLHF	TGTGCCAGCAGTGGGAGGACAGCGGCCTATTCACCCCTCCACTTT
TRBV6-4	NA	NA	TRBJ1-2	CASRKTPANYGYTF	TGTGCCAGCCGTAAGACACCAGCTAACTATGGCTACACCTTC
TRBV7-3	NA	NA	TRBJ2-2	CASSLNPGTGLAGNTGELFF	TGTGCCAGCAGCTTGAATCCCGGGACAGGGCTAGCGGGAAACACCGGGGAGCTGTTTTTT
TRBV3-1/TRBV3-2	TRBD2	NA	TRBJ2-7	CASRLTSGTNEQYF	TGTGCCAGCAGGCTCACTAGCGGGACTAACGAGCAGTACTTC
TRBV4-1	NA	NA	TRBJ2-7	CASSHIDLLEQYF	TGCGCCAGCAGCCACATCGACTTACTGGAGCAGTACTTC
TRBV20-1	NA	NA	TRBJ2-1	CSASAVYGGSSYNEQFF	TGCAGTGCTAGTGCCGTGTATGGCGGAAGCTCCTACAATGAGCAGTTCTTC
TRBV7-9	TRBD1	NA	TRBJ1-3	CASRAQGSSGNTIYF	TGTGCCAGCAGAGCACAGGGGAGCTCTGGAAACACCATATATTTT
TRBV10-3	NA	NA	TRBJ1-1	CAISGGPQNTEAFF	TGTGCCATCAGTGGCGGCCCTCAGAACACTGAAGCTTTCTTT
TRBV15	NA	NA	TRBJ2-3	CATAAERSVTDTQYF	TGTGCCACCGCCGCAGAGCGATCAGTCACAGATACGCAGTATTTT
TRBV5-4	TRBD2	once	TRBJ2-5	CASSATSGRASYETQYF	TGTGCCAGCAGCGCAACTAGCGGGAGGGCCTCGTACGAGACCCAGTACTTC
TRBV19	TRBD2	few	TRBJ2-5	CASYSGSAGETQYF	TGTGCCAGTTATAGCGGGAGCGCTGGGGAGACCCAGTACTTC
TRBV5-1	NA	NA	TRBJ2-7	CASSLGGRTYEQYF	TGCGCCAGCAGCTTGGGGGGGCGCACCTACGAGCAGTACTTC
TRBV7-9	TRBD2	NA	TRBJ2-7	CASSFGAGDLDEQYF	TGTGCCAGCAGTTTCGGAGCGGGAGACCTCGACGAGCAGTACTTC
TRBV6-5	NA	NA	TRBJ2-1	CASSRTKLGEQFF	TGTGCCAGCAGCCGAACGAAACTAGGTGAGCAGTTCTTC
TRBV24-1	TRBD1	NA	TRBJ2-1	CATSDLNWGQVNEQFF	TGTGCCACCAGTGATTTGAATTGGGGACAGGTTAATGAGCAGTTCTTC
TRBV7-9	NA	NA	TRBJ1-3	CASSSMSSGNTIYF	TGTGCCAGCAGCTCGATGAGCTCTGGAAACACCATATATTTT
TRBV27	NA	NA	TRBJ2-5	CASSWSGYQETQYF	TGTGCCAGCAGTTGGTCAGGATACCAAGAGACCCAGTACTTC
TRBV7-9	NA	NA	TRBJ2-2	CASRPRGHSNTGELFF	TGTGCCAGCAGGCCTCGGGGACATTCGAACACCGGGGAGCTGTTTTTT
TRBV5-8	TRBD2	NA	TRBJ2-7	CASSLSMTSGRPFSYEQYF	TGTGCCAGCAGCTTGAGTATGACTAGCGGGAGACCTTTTTCCTACGAGCAGTACTTC
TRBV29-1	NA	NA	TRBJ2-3	CSVDVLSAQYF	TGCAGCGTTGATGTCCTCTCGGCGCAGTATTTT
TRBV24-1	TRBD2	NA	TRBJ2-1	CATSLAGGGSYNEQFF	TGTGCCACCAGTTTAGCGGGAGGGGGCTCCTACAATGAGCAGTTCTTC
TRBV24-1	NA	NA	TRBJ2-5	CATSDSLPPETQYF	TGTGCCACCAGTGACTCACTACCCCCGGAGACCCAGTACTTC
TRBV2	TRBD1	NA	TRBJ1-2	CASRGWDSRLQGYTF	TGTGCCAGCAGGGGATGGGACAGCCGCCTTCAGGGCTACACCTTC
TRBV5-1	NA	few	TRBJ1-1	CASSWDPKGTFKGNTEAFF	TGCGCCAGCAGCTGGGATCCGAAGGGGACATTTAAGGGGAACACTGAAGCTTTCTTT
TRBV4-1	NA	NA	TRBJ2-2	CASSQDVRAGELFF	TGCGCCAGCAGCCAAGATGTGCGGGCCGGGGAGCTGTTTTTT
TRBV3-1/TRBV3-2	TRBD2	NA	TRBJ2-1	CASSQVGLAPNEQFF	TGTGCCAGCAGCCAAGTTGGACTAGCTCCCAATGAGCAGTTCTTC
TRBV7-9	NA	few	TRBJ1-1	CASSLERGGPAF	TGTGCCAGCAGCTTAGAAAGGGGAGGGCCAGCCTTT
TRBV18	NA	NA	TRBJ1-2	CASSPPGGYGYTF	TGTGCCAGCTCACCACCGGGAGGGTATGGCTACACCTTC
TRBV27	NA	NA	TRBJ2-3	CASSRASVDTQYF	TGTGCCAGCAGCCGCGCATCGGTGGATACGCAGTATTTT
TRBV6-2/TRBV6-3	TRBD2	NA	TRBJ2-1	CASSFRTSGEPKHNEQFF	TGTGCCAGCAGTTTTCGGACTAGCGGGGAACCCAAACACAATGAGCAGTTCTTC
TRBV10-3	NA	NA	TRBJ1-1	CAISEAPLSGNGEAFF	TGTGCCATCAGCGAGGCTCCTCTTTCGGGGAATGGTGAAGCTTTCTTT
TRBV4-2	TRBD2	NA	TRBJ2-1	CASSHRTSGLSYNEQFF	TGTGCCAGCAGCCATCGGACTAGCGGGCTATCCTACAATGAGCAGTTCTTC
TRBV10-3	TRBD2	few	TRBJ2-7	CAASSGSGPYEQYF	TGTGCCGCCTCGAGCGGGAGCGGACCCTACGAGCAGTACTTC
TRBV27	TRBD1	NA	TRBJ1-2	CASRPGGSVYGYTF	TGTGCCAGCAGACCAGGGGGAAGTGTGTATGGCTACACCTTC
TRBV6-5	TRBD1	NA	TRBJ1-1	CAGGKQGAPSTEAFF	TGTGCCGGGGGAAAACAGGGGGCGCCCAGCACTGAAGCTTTCTTT
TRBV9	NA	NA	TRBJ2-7	CASSVGGVSYEQYF	TGTGCCAGCAGCGTAGGTGGAGTCTCCTACGAGCAGTACTTC
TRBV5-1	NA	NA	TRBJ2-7	CASSQTTGSLSEQYF	TGCGCCAGCAGCCAAACGACAGGTAGCCTCAGCGAGCAGTACTTC
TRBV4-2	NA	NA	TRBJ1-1	CASSLQPLGGTEAFF	TGTGCCAGCAGCCTCCAACCCCTCGGTGGCACTGAAGCTTTCTTT
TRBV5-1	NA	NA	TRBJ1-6	CASSLDSRGSPLHF	TGCGCCAGCAGCTTGGACTCCCGGGGATCACCCCTCCACTTT
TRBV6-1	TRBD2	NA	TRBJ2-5	CASRETSGSGLQTQYF	TGTGCCAGCAGGGAAACTAGCGGGAGTGGGCTGCAGACCCAGTACTTC
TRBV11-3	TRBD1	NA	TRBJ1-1	CASSTGSTTGVPEAFF	TGTGCCAGCAGCACCGGCAGTACGACAGGGGTCCCTGAAGCTTTCTTT
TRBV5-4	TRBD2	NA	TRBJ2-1	CASSVNSGRAEFF	TGTGCCAGCAGCGTCAATAGCGGGAGGGCGGAGTTCTTC
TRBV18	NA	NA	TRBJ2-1	CASSPGQNNEQFF	TGTGCCAGCTCACCCGGACAGAACAATGAGCAGTTCTTC
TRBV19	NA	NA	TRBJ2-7	CASSGSPGVGEQYF	TGTGCCAGTAGTGGTTCGCCAGGGGTGGGCGAGCAGTACTTC
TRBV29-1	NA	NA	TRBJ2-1	CSVEVGRNEQFF	TGCAGCGTTGAGGTAGGGAGAAATGAGCAGTTCTTC